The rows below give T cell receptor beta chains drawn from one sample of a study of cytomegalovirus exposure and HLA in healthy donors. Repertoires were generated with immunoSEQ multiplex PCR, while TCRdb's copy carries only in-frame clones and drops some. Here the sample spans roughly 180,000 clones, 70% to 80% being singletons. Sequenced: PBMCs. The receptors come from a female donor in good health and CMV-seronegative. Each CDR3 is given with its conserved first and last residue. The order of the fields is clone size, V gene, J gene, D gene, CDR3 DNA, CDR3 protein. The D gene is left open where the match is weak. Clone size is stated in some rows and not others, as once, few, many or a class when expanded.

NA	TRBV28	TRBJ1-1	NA	TGTGCCAGTGACAGGAACACTGAAGCTTTCTTT	CASDRNTEAFF
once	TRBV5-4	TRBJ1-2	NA	TGTGCCAGCAGCTTGGGAGGGAATCCTCTTGGCTACACCTTC	CASSLGGNPLGYTF
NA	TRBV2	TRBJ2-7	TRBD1	TGTGCCAGCAGTTTAACAGACAGGGGGCAGTCCTACGAGCAGTACTTC	CASSLTDRGQSYEQYF
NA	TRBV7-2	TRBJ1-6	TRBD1	TGTGCCAGCAGCCCTGACAGGGTAAGGCCCCCGGAGCACTTT	CASSPDRVRPPEHF
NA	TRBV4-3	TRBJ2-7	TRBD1	TGCGCCAGCAGCCCGGACAGGGGCAGCTACGAGCAGTACTTC	CASSPDRGSYEQYF
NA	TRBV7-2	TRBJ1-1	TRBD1	TGTGCCAGCAGGTTAAGACAGGGGAACACTGAAGCTTTCTTT	CASRLRQGNTEAFF
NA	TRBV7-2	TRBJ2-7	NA	TGTGCCAGCAGCTCCCATCGGGGGTGGGAGCAGTACTTC	CASSSHRGWEQYF
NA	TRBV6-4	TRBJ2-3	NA	TGTGCCAGCAGTGCGGGAGAGACAGATACGCAGTATTTT	CASSAGETDTQYF
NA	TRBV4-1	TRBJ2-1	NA	TGCGCCAGCAGCCCGTTGGCTGGAGGGGATGAGCAGTTCTTC	CASSPLAGGDEQFF
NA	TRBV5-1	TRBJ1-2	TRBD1	TGCGCCAGCAGCCAGGGGGCCAGCTACACCTTC	CASSQGASYTF
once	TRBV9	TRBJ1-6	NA	TGTGCCAGCAGCGCTGGTCGGGGTGATTCACCCCTCCACTTT	CASSAGRGDSPLHF
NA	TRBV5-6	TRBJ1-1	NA	TGTGCCAGCAGCTTGGCGGTTAGGAACACTGAAGCTTTCTTT	CASSLAVRNTEAFF
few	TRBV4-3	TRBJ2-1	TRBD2	TGCGCCAGCAGCCAACCAAGCGGGGGATACAATGAGCAGTTCTTC	CASSQPSGGYNEQFF
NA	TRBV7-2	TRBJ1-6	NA	TGTGCCAGCAGCTTAGTAGGCTACGGGGGGCGCAGTTCACCCCTCCACTTT	CASSLVGYGGRSSPLHF
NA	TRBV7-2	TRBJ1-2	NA	TGTGCCAGCAGCTTGTCAGGGAGGTATGGCTACACCTTC	CASSLSGRYGYTF
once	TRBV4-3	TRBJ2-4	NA	TGCGCCAGCAGCCAAGATAGGGGGGCCAAAAACATTCAGTACTTC	CASSQDRGAKNIQYF
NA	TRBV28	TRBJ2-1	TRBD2	TGTGCCAGCAGTTTATTGGGGACTAGCTACAATGAGCAGTTCTTC	CASSLLGTSYNEQFF
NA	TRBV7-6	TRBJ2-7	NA	TGTGCCAGCCCGCGGACAAATTCTGTAGGCTACGAGCAGTACTTC	CASPRTNSVGYEQYF
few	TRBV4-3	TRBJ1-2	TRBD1	TGCGCCAGCAGCCAAGCCCGTTCCACAGGGGCAAACACCTTC	CASSQARSTGANTF
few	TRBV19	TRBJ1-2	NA	TGTGCCAGTAGTTCAGGGACTAACTATGGCTACACCTTC	CASSSGTNYGYTF
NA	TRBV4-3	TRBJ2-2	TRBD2	TGCGCCAGCAGCCAAGCTGAGCGGGGAAACACCGGGGAGCTGTTTTTT	CASSQAERGNTGELFF
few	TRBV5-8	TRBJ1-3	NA	TGTGCCAGCAGCCAGGGACTCATCTCTGGAAACACCATATATTTT	CASSQGLISGNTIYF
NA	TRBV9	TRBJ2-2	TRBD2	TGTGCCAGCAGCGTAGCTCTAGCGGGGGTTAGCGCGAACACCGGGGAGCTGTTTTTT	CASSVALAGVSANTGELFF
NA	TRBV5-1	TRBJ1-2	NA	TGCGCCAGCAGCTTGGACAGGAAGGCTAACTATGGCTACACCTTC	CASSLDRKANYGYTF
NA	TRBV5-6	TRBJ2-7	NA	TGTGCCAGCAGCCTGGCAGGGGACGACTACGAGCAGTACTTC	CASSLAGDDYEQYF
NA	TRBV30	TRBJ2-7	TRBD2	TGTGCCTGGAATCATCCTGCGACTAGCCTCGGGCAGTACTTC	CAWNHPATSLGQYF
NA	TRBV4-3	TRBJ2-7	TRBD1	TGCGCCAGCAGCCCACAGGGGGTAGGCCTATACGAGCAGTACTTC	CASSPQGVGLYEQYF
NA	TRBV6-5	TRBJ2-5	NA	TGTGCCAGCAGTTTGGGGGGGCAAGAGACTCAGTACTTC	CASSLGGQETQYF
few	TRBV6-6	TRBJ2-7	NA	TGTGCCAGCAGGGGAGACGAGCAGTACTTC	CASRGDEQYF
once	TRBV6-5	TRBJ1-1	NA	TGTGCCAGCAGAACCGGGCGGGGGAGCACTGAAGCTTTCTTT	CASRTGRGSTEAFF
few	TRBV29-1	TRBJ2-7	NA	TGCAGCGTTGTCTGGGCAGGGTACTACGAGCAGTACTTC	CSVVWAGYYEQYF
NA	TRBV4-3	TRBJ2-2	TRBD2	TGCGCCAGCAGCCCTGATAGCGGGTCCGGGGAGCTGTTTTTT	CASSPDSGSGELFF
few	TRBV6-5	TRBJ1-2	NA	TGTGCCAGCAGTTACCCGTCAGGGGTAGGCTACACCTTC	CASSYPSGVGYTF
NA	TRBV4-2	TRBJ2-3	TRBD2	TGTGCCAGCAGCCAAGACCCGGGACTAGCGGGGGATACGCAGTATTTT	CASSQDPGLAGDTQYF
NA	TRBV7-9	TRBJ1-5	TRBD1	TGTGCCAGCAGCTTGGCAGGGGGAAATCAGCCCCAGCATTTT	CASSLAGGNQPQHF
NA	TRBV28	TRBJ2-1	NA	TGTGCCAGCGGGAGTTACTACAATGAGCAGTTCTTC	CASGSYYNEQFF
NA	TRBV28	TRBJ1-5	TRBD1	TGTGCCAGCAGTTGGGGACAGGGCAATCAGCCCCAGCATTTT	CASSWGQGNQPQHF
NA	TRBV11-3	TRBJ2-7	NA	TGTGCCAGCAGCTCCCCTTTAACCTACGAGCAGTACTTC	CASSSPLTYEQYF
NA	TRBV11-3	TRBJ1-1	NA	TGTGCCAGCAGCTTCAGGGGTATGAACACTGAAGCTTTCTTT	CASSFRGMNTEAFF
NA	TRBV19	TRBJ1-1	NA	TGTGCCAGTAGTATGAGGGAGGGAGGCACTGAAGCTTTCTTT	CASSMREGGTEAFF
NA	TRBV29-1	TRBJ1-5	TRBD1	TGCAGGGTCGACAGGGGACGGAAGGGCAATCAGCCCCAGCATTTT	CRVDRGRKGNQPQHF
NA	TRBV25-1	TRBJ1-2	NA	TGTGCCAGCAGTGAACGGGGAGGGTCCTATGGCTACACCTTC	CASSERGGSYGYTF
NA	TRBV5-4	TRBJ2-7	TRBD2	TGTGCCAGCAGCAGTGGACTAGCGGACTCCTACGAGCAGTACTTC	CASSSGLADSYEQYF
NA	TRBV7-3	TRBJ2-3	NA	TGTGCCGGCAGCTTACAAGGGGCTTATATGGGCACAGATACGCAGTATTTT	CAGSLQGAYMGTDTQYF
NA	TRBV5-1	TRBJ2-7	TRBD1	TGCGCCAGCAGCCCAGACAGGGTCTACGAGCAGTACTTC	CASSPDRVYEQYF
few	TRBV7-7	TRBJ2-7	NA	TGTGCTAGCAGCTTAATCGGGGGTGGCGAGCAGTACTTC	CASSLIGGGEQYF
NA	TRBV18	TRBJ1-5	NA	TGTGCCAGCTCACCCTCGGGCAATCAGCCCCAGCATTTT	CASSPSGNQPQHF
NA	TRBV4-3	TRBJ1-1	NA	TGCGCCAGCAGCCAAGAGAGGGCAGGCGACCACCGGGGCACTGAAGCTTTCTTT	CASSQERAGDHRGTEAFF